The T cell receptor (beta chain) under discussion was sequenced for a study of CD8+ T cells in alopecia areata. Noted treatment: oral pan-JAK inhibitor, 5-10 mg twice daily. Lesional scalp tissue (obtained by punch biopsy) and peripheral blood were collected from alopecia areata patients. It was cDNA, reverse transcribed from extracted RNA, that served as the sequencing template. Sequencing used immunoSEQ multiplex PCR; TCRdb keeps in-frame clones, though not all of them. The table records under 350,000 clones, roughly 64% of them present only once. Only one count was recorded for this clone. V was trimmed by 3 bases and J by 8 bases, leaving 19 bases between them. Germline values: CDR1 SEHNR, CDR2 FQNEAQ (reference sequence). There are 15 residues in the CDR3.

The TCR sequence derives from a human donor with alopecia areata. The chain carries TRBV7-9 and TRBJ1-2; no definite D call. The starting material was CD4+ T cells sorted from blood, obtained at week 24, from a patient treated with tofacitinib. CDR3 sequence: CASSFVPSNLGGYTF. The CDR3 DNA is TGTGCCAGCAGCTTTGTCCCCTCCAACCTAGGAGGCTACACCTTC.